The 18 T cell receptor beta chains presented below share a single source sample, sequenced in a study of cytomegalovirus exposure and HLA in healthy donors. Researchers ran the PCR with 60 Vbeta and 13 Jbeta primers. Clones were sequenced by immunoSEQ multiplex PCR, and TCRdb holds only the in-frame ones, with some missing. Of roughly 80,000 clones in the sample, 77% are singletons; the top ten hold around 3.1%. The material sequenced was PBMCs. The receptors stem from a middle-aged man in good health and CMV-seropositive.

The chain is built from TRBV9 and TRBJ2-2; TRBD1 might be the D (5 bases). Trimming cost V 3 bases and J 4 bases, with 10 bases left between them. The CDR3 is made up of 14 amino acids. Germline V CDR1 and CDR2: SGDLS, YYNGEE. CDR3 DNA sequence: TGTGCCAGCAGCGGACAGTGGGGCACCGGGGAGCTGTTTTTT. It yields the protein CASSGQWGTGELFF.

This clone came up once. The V call is TRBV7-9, the J call TRBJ2-5, with 11 bases lining up with TRBD1. V lost 4 bases to trimming and J lost 4 bases; unmatched junction nucleotides: 5. CDR1 SEHNR and CDR2 FQNEAQ come from the germline V gene (reference sequence). The CDR3 sequence is 15 residues long. CDR3 nucleotide sequence: TGTGCCAGCAGCTCACGGACAGGGGGCGGAGAGACCCAGTACTTC. Translation: CASSSRTGGGETQYF.

This sequence joins TRBV11-2 and TRBJ2-7, with TRBD1 matching over 8 bases. The V gene end was trimmed by 3 bases and the J gene end by 0 bases; junction bases not matched to a gene: 1. This CDR3 is built from 14 residues. Germline CDR1 is SGHAT and CDR2 is FQNNGV. The CDR3 DNA reads TGTGCCAGCAGCTTGGGACAGGACTCCTACGAGCAGTACTTC. It specifies CASSLGQDSYEQYF.

This chain uses TRBV5-1 with TRBJ2-1; D gene uncertain. Germline CDR1 SGHRS, CDR2 YFSETQ. The CDR3 consists of 16 residues. V was pared by 2 bases and J by 0 bases, with 12 bases between. The CDR3 region is CASSFLAGSSYNEQFF. Written as DNA, the CDR3 is TGCGCCAGCAGCTTCTTAGCCGGTAGCTCCTACAATGAGCAGTTCTTC.

Of note for this clone: The sample contains more than one DNA sequence encoding this CDR3. The rearrangement joins TRBV10-3 to TRBJ2-2; D is unresolved. The length of the CDR3 is 14 residues. The germline V gene has CDR1 ENHRY and CDR2 SYGVKD. Trimming took off 4 bases at V and 5 bases at J, with 11 bases between the two ends. CDR3 in amino acids: CAISAESETGELFF. The CDR3 DNA reads as TGTGCCATCAGTGCGGAATCGGAGACCGGGGAGCTGTTTTTT.

V and J are TRBV6-4 and TRBJ2-3; tentative D call: TRBD2 (6 bases). Trimming pared 4 bases from V and 6 bases from J, leaving 20 bases between. Per germline, CDR1 MRHNA and CDR2 SNTAGT. This CDR3 has 16 amino acids. The DNA for the CDR3 is TGTGCCAGCAGTGGTGGGGCAGGCGTCGGAGGGGATACGCAGTATTTT. As protein: CASSGGAGVGGDTQYF.

V is TRBV7-9 and J is TRBJ1-5; TRBD1 aligns across 9 bases. J lost 5 bases, V lost 5 bases, and 7 bases had no gene match. CDR1 is SEHNR, CDR2 FQNEAQ, per germline (reference sequence). The CDR3 covers 15 residues. The CDR3 loop is CASSVGTGLYQPQHF. As DNA, the CDR3 is TGTGCCAGCAGCGTAGGGACAGGGTTATATCAGCCCCAGCATTTT. Looking up the rest from reference TRBV7-9 and TRBJ1-5 gives the full variable domain: DTGVSQNPRHKITKRGQNVTFRCDPISEHNRLYWYRQTLGQGPEFLTYFQNEAQLEKSRLLSDRFSAERPKGSFSTLEIQRTEQGDSAMYLCASSVGTGLYQPQHFGDGTRLSIL.

To note about this clone: One end of the junction does not line up with germline, which may come from a read error. The V call is TRBV7-9, the J call TRBJ2-1; D is unresolved. In germline, CDR1 is SEHNR, CDR2 FQNEAQ (reference sequence). This CDR3 contains 16 residues. Written as DNA, the CDR3 is TGTTCCAGCAGCTTATTTGCGGTGATCAGTTCCAATGAGCAGTTCTTC. It yields the protein CSSSLFAVISSNEQFF.

The gene calls are TRBV7-2 and TRBJ2-2; the match to TRBD2 covers 11 bases. The J segment lost 6 bases and the V segment lost 2 bases, leaving 14 bases of the junction unmatched. From germline, CDR1 is SGHTA and CDR2 FQGNSA. This CDR3 is 19 amino acids long. In nucleotides, the CDR3 is TGTGCCAGCAGCTTACAACGGGTGTCTGGACTAGCGGGTGCCGGGGAGCTGTTTTTT. It yields the protein CASSLQRVSGLAGAGELFF. The full variable domain, in which reference TRBV7-2 and TRBJ2-2 provide the parts outside the CDR3, is GAGVSQSPSNKVTEKGKDVELRCDPISGHTALYWYRQSLGQGLEFLIYFQGNSAPDKSGLPSDRFSAERTGGSVSTLTIQRTQQEDSAVYLCASSLQRVSGLAGAGELFFGEGSRLTVL.

The J gene is TRBJ2-7, the V gene TRBV30; 9 bases agree with TRBD2. Germline V CDR1 and CDR2: GTSNPN, SVGIG (reference sequence). This CDR3 has 14 amino acids. The V segment lost 0 bases and the J segment 6 bases; nucleotides outside the gene matches: 6. This CDR3 is CAWSVGLAGFEQYF. DNA for the CDR3: TGTGCCTGGAGTGTGGGGCTAGCGGGATTCGAGCAGTACTTC.

J is TRBJ2-1 and V is TRBV7-3; TRBD1 aligns across 7 bases. V shed 5 bases and J 0 bases; nucleotides not matched to a gene: 4. The CDR3 runs 15 residues. Looked up from germline, CDR1 is SGHTA and CDR2 is FQGTGA. CDR3 nucleotide sequence: TGTGCCAGCAGCCCAAGGGACAGCTCCTACAATGAGCAGTTCTTC. Its protein is CASSPRDSSYNEQFF.

This clone was seen only once. The gene calls are TRBV7-9 and TRBJ2-1, with D perhaps matching TRBD1 (5 bases). The CDR3 is 16 amino acids. Germline V gene sequence: CDR1 SEHNR, CDR2 FQNEAQ (reference sequence). V was shortened by 5 bases and J by 4 bases, with 18 bases between the two germline ends. CDR3 amino acids: CASSPSLGDPYNEQFF. The CDR3 bases are TGTGCCAGCAGCCCATCTTTAGGGGATCCTTACAATGAGCAGTTCTTC.

This chain's CDR3 is CASSPRTGIYEQYF. CDR3 DNA sequence: TGCGCCAGCAGCCCCCGGACGGGAATCTACGAGCAGTACTTC. The chain couples TRBV4-1 to TRBJ2-7; a weak D match, TRBD2 (5 bases). V shed 4 bases and J shed 3 bases, with 13 bases lying between them. From germline, CDR1 is MGHRA and CDR2 YSYEKL. The CDR3 totals 14 residues.

The rearrangement links TRBV7-2 to TRBJ1-5; 8 nucleotides align to TRBD1. This CDR3 comprises 15 residues. Trimming took 5 bases from V and 7 from J; bases not matched to a gene: 10. Germline values: CDR1 SGHTA, CDR2 FQGNSA. This CDR3 reads CASSPQWTGLQPQHF. The CDR3 DNA follows: TGTGCCAGCAGCCCCCAGTGGACAGGGTTACAGCCCCAGCATTTT. Supplemented by reference TRBV7-2 and TRBJ1-5, the full variable domain reads GAGVSQSPSNKVTEKGKDVELRCDPISGHTALYWYRQSLGQGLEFLIYFQGNSAPDKSGLPSDRFSAERTGGSVSTLTIQRTQQEDSAVYLCASSPQWTGLQPQHFGDGTRLSIL.

The V call is TRBV1, the J call TRBJ2-4; the table's D call, TRBD2, was not checked against the DNA. TRBV1 is labeled a pseudogene. CDR3 size: 18 residues. The CDR3: CTSSLREREVWDKNIQYF. The CDR3 DNA sequence: TGCACCAGCAGCCTCAGGGAGCGGGAGGTTTGGGACAAAAACATTCAGTACTTC.

The chain couples TRBV18 to TRBJ2-7; 8 positions match TRBD2. Trimming at V came to 2 bases and at J to 5 bases, leaving 8 bases not matched to a gene. The CDR3 covers 15 residues. From germline, CDR1 is KGHSH and CDR2 LQKENI. As DNA, the CDR3 is TGTGCCAGCTCACCATCCAGCGGGAGTTCCCACGAGCAGTACTTC. Protein sequence: CASSPSSGSSHEQYF.

CDR3: CASSTGGYNEQFF. The DNA of the CDR3 is TGCGCCAGCAGCACCGGAGGCTACAATGAGCAGTTCTTC. The chain links TRBV5-1 to TRBJ2-1, with D maybe TRBD2 (5 bases). Trimming stripped 4 bases from V and 3 bases from J, with 8 bases between. The CDR3 contains 13 residues. Germline loops: CDR1 SGHRS, CDR2 YFSETQ.

The gene calls are TRBV5-1 and TRBJ2-1; the D gene is possibly TRBD2 (6 bases). V was pared by 3 bases and J by 2 bases, with 15 bases between. This CDR3 is built from 16 residues. The germline CDR1 and CDR2 sequences are SGHRS and YFSETQ. The CDR3 is CASSYGGSGAYNEQFF. The CDR3 DNA follows: TGCGCCAGCAGCTATGGCGGCTCGGGGGCCTACAATGAGCAGTTCTTC.